This T cell receptor beta chain was identified in a study of early T cells in non-severe SARS-CoV-2 infection. About the study: Sequenced material consisted of bulk RNA (from unsorted whole blood), and chains were unpaired. The study, taken as a whole, reports: VDJdb matching skewed toward anti-spike CD8 responses, missing private and CD4 specificities.

Trimming took 1 base from V and 10 from J, leaving 17 bases between them. Germline V gives CDR1 SGHRS, CDR2 YFSETQ. This CDR3 contains 14 residues. This clonotype was counted between two and nine times. Its antigen is still unknown. Individual cDNA molecules carried attached unique molecular identifiers. One entry per CDR3 protein results from TCRdb running MiXCR on the 5' RACE reads. The sample has around 81,000 distinct CDR3 sequences; 11% to 15% are singletons. Material for sequencing was whole blood. The source is an adult who was a healthcare worker with PCR-confirmed SARS-CoV-2 infection or an uninfected control (not recorded which). The chain couples TRBV5-1 to TRBJ1-1; possible D gene TRBD1, 6 bases. The CDR3: CASSLRQDLPGAFF. CDR3 DNA sequence: TGCGCCAGCAGCTTGCGACAGGACTTGCCTGGAGCTTTCTTT.